Reported below is one TCR beta chain. Its antigen is not known. V shed 8 bases and J 4 bases; nucleotides not matched to a gene: 10. This CDR3 contains 15 residues. CDR1 and CDR2 (germline): SGHNT, YENEEA. The data stem from a study of radiation and T cells in renal cell carcinoma. For the study at large: Nephrectomy followed 15 Gy stereotactic body radiation by 4 weeks. Study observations and caveats: Top tumor clonotypes rose in blood 2 weeks post-radiation, then contracted.

Time point: blood 2 weeks post-SBRT. The treatment: 15 Gy SBRT to primary tumor, nephrectomy 4 weeks later. The tumor was a clear cell renal cell carcinoma. Clones were read by immunoSEQ multiplex PCR, and TCRdb kept only the in-frame ones, dropping some. The sample lists more than 100,000 clones, 88% seen once, with approximately 6% in the top ten. The receptor's source is a woman in her 70s with renal cell carcinoma. Sequences were derived from blood, sampled from a patient whose treatment included radiotherapy and nephrectomy. This sequence joins TRBV11-3 and TRBJ2-7; TRBD2 matches at 11 bases. The CDR3 loop reads CASLTSTSGGYEQYF. The CDR3 DNA reads TGTGCCAGCTTAACTTCAACTAGCGGGGGTTACGAGCAGTACTTC.